The sequence of this T cell receptor beta chain was determined in a study of T cell clonotyping in hematopoietic cell transplantation. General study points: Graft donor and pretransplant recipient Inverse Simpson Index values predicted broader posttransplant TCR diversity.

The protocol was immunoSEQ multiplex PCR, while the TCRdb copy is restricted to in-frame clones and leaves out a portion. The profile covers 10,000 or so clones, with roughly 71% appearing a single time and approximately 7.7% taken by the ten largest. On this clone: Antigen: not known.

Germline V lookup: CDR1 MNHNS, CDR2 SASEGT. Trimming took 3 bases from V and 2 from J; bases not matched to a gene: 6. This CDR3 has 15 amino acids. The sequenced sample was PBMCs, obtained 30 days after allogeneic stem cell transplant. The chain has TRBV6-1 and TRBJ2-7, with 8 bases aligning to TRBD2. This receptor was taken from a female patient in her 40s who had an allogeneic stem cell transplant from a related donor, so T cells may come from the graft donor. Some clones in this sample may be carry-over from other donors' samples. The CDR3 DNA sequence: TGTGCCAGCAGTGATCAGGCGGGAGGCCCCTACGAGCAGTACTTC. It translates to CASSDQAGGPYEQYF.